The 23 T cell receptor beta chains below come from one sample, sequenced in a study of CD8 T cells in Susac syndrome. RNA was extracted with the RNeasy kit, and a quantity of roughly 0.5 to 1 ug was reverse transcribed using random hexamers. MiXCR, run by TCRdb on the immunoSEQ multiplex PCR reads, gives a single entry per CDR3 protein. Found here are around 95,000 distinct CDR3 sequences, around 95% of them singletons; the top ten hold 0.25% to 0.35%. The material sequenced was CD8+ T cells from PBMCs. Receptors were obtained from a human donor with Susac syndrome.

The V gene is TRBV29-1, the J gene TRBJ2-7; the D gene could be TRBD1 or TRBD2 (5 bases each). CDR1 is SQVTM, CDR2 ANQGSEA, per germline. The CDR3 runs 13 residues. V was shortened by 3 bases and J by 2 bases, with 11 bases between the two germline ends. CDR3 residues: CSVDTGRAYEQYF. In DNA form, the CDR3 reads TGCAGCGTTGACACGGGGCGAGCCTACGAGCAGTACTTC.

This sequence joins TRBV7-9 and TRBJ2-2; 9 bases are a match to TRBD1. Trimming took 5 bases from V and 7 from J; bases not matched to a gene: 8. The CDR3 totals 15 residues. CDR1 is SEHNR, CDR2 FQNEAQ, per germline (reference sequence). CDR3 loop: CASSPPTGGIGELFF. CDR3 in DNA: TGTGCCAGCAGCCCCCCCACAGGGGGCATCGGGGAGCTGTTTTTT.

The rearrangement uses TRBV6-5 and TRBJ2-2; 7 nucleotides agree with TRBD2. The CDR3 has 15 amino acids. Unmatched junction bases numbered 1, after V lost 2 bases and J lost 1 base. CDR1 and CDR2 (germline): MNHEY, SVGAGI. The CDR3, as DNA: TGTGCCAGCAGTTACGGACTAGGGAACACCGGGGAGCTGTTTTTT. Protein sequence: CASSYGLGNTGELFF.

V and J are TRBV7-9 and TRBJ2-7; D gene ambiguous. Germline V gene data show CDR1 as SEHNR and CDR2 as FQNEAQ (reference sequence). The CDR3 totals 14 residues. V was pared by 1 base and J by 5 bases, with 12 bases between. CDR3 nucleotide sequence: TGTGCCAGCAGCTTAGTTCTGGAGTTGGACGAGCAGTACTTC. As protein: CASSLVLELDEQYF.

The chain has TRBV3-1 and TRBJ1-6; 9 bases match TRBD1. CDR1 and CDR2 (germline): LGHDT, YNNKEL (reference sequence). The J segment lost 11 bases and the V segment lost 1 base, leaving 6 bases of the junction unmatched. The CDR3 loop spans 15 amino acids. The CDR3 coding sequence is TGTGCCAGCAGCCAAGTCGGACAGGGGATTCCACCCCTCCACTTT. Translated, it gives CASSQVGQGIPPLHF. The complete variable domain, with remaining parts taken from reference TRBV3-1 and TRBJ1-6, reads DTAVSQTPKYLVTQMGNDKSIKCEQNLGHDTMYWYKQDSKKFLKIMFSYNNKELIINETVPNRFSPKSPDKAHLNLHINSLELGDSAVYFCASSQVGQGIPPLHFGNGTRLTVT.

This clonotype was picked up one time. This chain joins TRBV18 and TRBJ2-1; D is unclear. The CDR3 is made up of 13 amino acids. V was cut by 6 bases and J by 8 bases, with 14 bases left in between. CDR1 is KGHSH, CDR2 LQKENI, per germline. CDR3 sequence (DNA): TGTGCCAGCTCGCCAGGATCCTGGGATGAGCAGTTCTTC. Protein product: CASSPGSWDEQFF.

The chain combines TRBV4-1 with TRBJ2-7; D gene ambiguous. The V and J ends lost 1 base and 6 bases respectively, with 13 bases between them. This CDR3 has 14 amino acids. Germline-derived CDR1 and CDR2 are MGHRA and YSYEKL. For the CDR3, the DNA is TGCGCCAGCAGCCAAGGCTCCCCCGATCGCGAGCAGTACTTC. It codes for CASSQGSPDREQYF.

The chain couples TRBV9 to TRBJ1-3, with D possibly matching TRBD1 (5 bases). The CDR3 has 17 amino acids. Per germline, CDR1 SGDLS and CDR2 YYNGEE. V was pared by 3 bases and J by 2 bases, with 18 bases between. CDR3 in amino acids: CASSENLDSFTGNTIYF. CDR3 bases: TGTGCCAGCAGCGAGAACCTTGACAGCTTTACTGGAAACACCATATATTTT.

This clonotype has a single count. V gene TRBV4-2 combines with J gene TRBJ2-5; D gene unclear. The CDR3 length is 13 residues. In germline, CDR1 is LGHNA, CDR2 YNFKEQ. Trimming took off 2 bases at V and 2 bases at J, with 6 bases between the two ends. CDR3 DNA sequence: TGTGCCAGCAGCCAACTGGAGCAAGAGACCCAGTACTTC. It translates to CASSQLEQETQYF.

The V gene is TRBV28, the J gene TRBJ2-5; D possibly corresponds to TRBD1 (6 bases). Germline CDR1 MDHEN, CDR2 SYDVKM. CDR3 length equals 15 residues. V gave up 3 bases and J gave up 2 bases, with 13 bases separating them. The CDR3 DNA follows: TGTGCCAGCAGTTTTAATGGTGGACAGCAAGAGACCCAGTACTTC. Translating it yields CASSFNGGQQETQYF.

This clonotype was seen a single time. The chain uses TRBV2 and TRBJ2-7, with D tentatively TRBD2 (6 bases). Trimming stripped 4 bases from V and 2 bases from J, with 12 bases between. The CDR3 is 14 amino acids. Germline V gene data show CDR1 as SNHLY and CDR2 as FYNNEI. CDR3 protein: CASSVRGLAYEQYF. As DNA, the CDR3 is TGTGCCAGCAGTGTCCGGGGGTTGGCCTACGAGCAGTACTTC. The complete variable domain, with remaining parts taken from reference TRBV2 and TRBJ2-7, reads EPEVTQTPSHQVTQMGQEVILRCVPISNHLYFYWYRQILGQKVEFLVSFYNNEISEKSEIFDDQFSVERPDGSNFTLKIRSTKLEDSAMYFCASSVRGLAYEQYFGPGTRLTVT.

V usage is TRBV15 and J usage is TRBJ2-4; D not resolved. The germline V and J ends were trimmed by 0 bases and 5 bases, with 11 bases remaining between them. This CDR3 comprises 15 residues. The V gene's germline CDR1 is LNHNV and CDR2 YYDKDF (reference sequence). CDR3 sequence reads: CATSRDSQAQNIQYF. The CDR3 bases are TGTGCCACCAGCAGAGATTCCCAGGCCCAAAACATTCAGTACTTC.

The chain's CDR3 is CSATDRNGGYTF. The CDR3 region has the DNA TGCAGTGCTACTGACAGGAACGGTGGCTACACCTTC. The chain recombines TRBV20-1 with TRBJ1-2; D perhaps matches TRBD1 (6 bases). V was pared by 4 bases and J by 7 bases, with 13 bases between. The CDR3 extends over 12 amino acids. The germline CDR1 and CDR2 sequences are DFQATT and SNEGSKA (reference sequence).

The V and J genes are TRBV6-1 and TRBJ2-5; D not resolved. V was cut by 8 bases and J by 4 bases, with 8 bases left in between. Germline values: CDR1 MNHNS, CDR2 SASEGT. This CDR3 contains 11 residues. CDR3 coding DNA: TGTGCCAGCCGATCCCCAGAGACCCAGTACTTC. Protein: CASRSPETQYF.

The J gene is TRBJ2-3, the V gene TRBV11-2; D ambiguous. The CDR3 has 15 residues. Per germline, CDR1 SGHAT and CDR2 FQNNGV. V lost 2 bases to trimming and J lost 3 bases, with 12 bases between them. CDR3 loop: CASSLLRYGTDTQYF. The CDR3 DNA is TGTGCCAGCAGCTTACTCCGGTACGGGACAGATACGCAGTATTTT. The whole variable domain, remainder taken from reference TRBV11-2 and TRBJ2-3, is EAGVAQSPRYKIIEKRQSVAFWCNPISGHATLYWYQQILGQGPKLLIQFQNNGVVDDSQLPKDRFSAERLKGVDSTLKIQPAKLEDSAVYLCASSLLRYGTDTQYFGPGTRLTVL.

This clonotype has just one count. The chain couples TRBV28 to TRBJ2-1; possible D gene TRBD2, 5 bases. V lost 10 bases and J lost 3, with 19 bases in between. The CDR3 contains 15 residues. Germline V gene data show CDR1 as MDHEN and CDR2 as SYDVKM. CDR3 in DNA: TGTGCCACCAAAATTACGGGTAGCGTCTACAATGAGCAGTTCTTC. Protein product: CATKITGSVYNEQFF.

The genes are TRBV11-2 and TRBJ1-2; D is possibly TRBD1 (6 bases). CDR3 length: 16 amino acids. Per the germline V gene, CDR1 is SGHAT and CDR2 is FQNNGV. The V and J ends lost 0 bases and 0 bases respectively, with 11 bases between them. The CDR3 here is CASSLDQGSSNYGYTF. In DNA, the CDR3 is TGTGCCAGCAGCTTAGATCAGGGGAGTTCTAACTATGGCTACACCTTC.

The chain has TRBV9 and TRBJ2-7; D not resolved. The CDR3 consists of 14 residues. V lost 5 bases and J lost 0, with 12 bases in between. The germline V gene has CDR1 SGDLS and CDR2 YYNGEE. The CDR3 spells CASSEEADSYEQYF. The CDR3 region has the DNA TGTGCCAGCAGTGAAGAGGCAGACTCCTACGAGCAGTACTTC.

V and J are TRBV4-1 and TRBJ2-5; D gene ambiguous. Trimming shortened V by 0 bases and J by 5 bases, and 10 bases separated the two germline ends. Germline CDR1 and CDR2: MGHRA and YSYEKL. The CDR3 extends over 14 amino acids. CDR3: CASSQDPFLETQYF. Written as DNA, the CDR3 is TGCGCCAGCAGCCAAGACCCCTTCTTGGAGACCCAGTACTTC.

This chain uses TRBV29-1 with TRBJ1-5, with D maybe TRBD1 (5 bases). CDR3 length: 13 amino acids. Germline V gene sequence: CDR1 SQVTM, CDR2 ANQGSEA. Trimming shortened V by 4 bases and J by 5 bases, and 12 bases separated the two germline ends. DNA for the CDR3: TGCAGCGTTGGGTCGGGGCCCTATCAGCCCCAGCATTTT. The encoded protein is CSVGSGPYQPQHF. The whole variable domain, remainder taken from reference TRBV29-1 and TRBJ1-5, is SAVISQKPSRDICQRGTSLTIQCQVDSQVTMMFWYRQQPGQSLTLIATANQGSEATYESGFVIDKFPISRPNLTFSTLTVSNMSPEDSSIYLCSVGSGPYQPQHFGDGTRLSIL.

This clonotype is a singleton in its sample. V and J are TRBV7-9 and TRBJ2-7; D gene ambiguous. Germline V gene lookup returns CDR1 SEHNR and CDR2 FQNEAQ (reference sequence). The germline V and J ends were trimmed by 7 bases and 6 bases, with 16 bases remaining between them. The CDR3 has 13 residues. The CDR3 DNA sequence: TGTGCCAGCACTCTTACTCCCGGCTCCGAGCAGTACTTC. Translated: CASTLTPGSEQYF.

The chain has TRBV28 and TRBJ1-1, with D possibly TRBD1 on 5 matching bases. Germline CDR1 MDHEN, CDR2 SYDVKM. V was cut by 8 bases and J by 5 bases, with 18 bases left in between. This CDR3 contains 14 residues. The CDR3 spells CASLPSGGWTEAFF. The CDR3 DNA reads TGTGCCAGCTTGCCCTCTGGGGGGTGGACTGAAGCTTTCTTT. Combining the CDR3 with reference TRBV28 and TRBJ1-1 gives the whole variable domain DVKVTQSSRYLVKRTGEKVFLECVQDMDHENMFWYRQDPGLGLRLIYFSYDVKMKEKGDIPEGYSVSREKKERFSLILESASTNQTSMYLCASLPSGGWTEAFFGQGTRLTVV.

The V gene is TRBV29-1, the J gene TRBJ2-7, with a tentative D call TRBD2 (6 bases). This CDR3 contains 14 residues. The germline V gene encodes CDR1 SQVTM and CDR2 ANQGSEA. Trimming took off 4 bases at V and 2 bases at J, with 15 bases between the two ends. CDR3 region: CSVVSIWGAYEQYF. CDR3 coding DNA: TGCAGCGTTGTTTCCATCTGGGGGGCCTACGAGCAGTACTTC.